This is a list of T cell receptor beta chains from one sample in a study of brain T cells in children with intractable seizures. TCRdb's copy holds only in-frame clones and misses some; the assay was immunoSEQ multiplex PCR. The sample lists about 320,000 clones; over 90% were seen once. The sample was peripheral blood, taken approximately 5 months after surgery. Source of these receptors: a boy less than two years old with tuberous sclerosis and intractable seizures. CDR3s include the opening cysteine and the closing phenylalanine or tryptophan. D genes are given only for firm matches. Some rows mark clone size as missing; the rest say once, few, many or name a class of expanded clone.

d_call	v_call	j_call	clone_size	cdr3_aa	cdr3_nt
.	TRBV2	TRBJ1-6	few	CASSEAVMQGINSPLHF	TGTGCCAGCAGTGAAGCGGTTATGCAGGGTATTAATTCACCCCTCCACTTT
.	TRBV28	TRBJ1-1	.	CASSFGRDEAFF	TGTGCCAGCAGTTTTGGGAGGGATGAAGCTTTCTTT
.	TRBV15	TRBJ1-5	.	CATSRGDMGSGNQPQHF	TGTGCCACCAGCAGAGGGGATATGGGGTCGGGCAATCAGCCCCAGCATTTT
TRBD1	TRBV20-1	TRBJ1-4	.	CSASRTGGGEKLFF	TGCAGTGCTAGTCGAACAGGGGGCGGTGAAAAACTGTTTTTT
TRBD1	TRBV7-9	TRBJ2-7	.	CASSLQGQRSYEQYF	TGTGCCAGCAGCCTCCAGGGACAGCGCTCCTACGAGCAGTACTTC
TRBD2	TRBV19	TRBJ2-7	.	CASSPGRREGLYEQYF	TGTGCCAGTAGTCCGGGTCGGCGGGAGGGCCTGTACGAGCAGTACTTC
.	TRBV13	TRBJ1-2	.	CASSPNSEESYGYTF	TGTGCCAGCAGTCCTAACTCCGAGGAGAGCTATGGCTACACCTTC
.	TRBV5-6	TRBJ2-4	once	CASSLRRTQDIQYF	TGTGCCAGCAGCCTACGACGGACGCAAGACATTCAGTACTTC
.	TRBV5-1	TRBJ2-7	.	CASSLEAEPYYEQYF	TGCGCCAGCAGCTTGGAGGCAGAGCCGTACTACGAGCAGTACTTC
.	TRBV7-6	TRBJ2-7	few	CASSQSAVHEQYF	TGTGCCAGCAGCCAGAGCGCCGTCCACGAGCAGTACTTC
TRBD2	TRBV30	TRBJ2-1	.	CAWSGPSGSSYNEQFF	TGTGCCTGGAGTGGGCCTAGCGGGAGCTCCTACAATGAGCAGTTCTTC
.	TRBV5-5	TRBJ2-3	once	CASSSRESTDTQYF	TGTGCCAGCAGCTCAAGAGAGAGCACAGATACGCAGTATTTT
TRBD1	TRBV13	TRBJ1-1	.	CASSVGTGSAFF	TGTGCCAGCAGCGTCGGGACAGGGAGTGCTTTCTTT
.	TRBV2	TRBJ2-7	.	CASKEVSYEQYF	TGTGCCAGCAAGGAGGTGTCCTACGAGCAGTACTTC
TRBD2	TRBV7-2	TRBJ2-3	.	CASSLGGREGDTQYF	TGTGCCAGCAGCTTAGGCGGGAGAGAGGGAGATACGCAGTATTTT
.	TRBV29-1	TRBJ2-1	.	CSVEWEVLLYNEQFF	TGCAGCGTTGAATGGGAGGTTCTCTTATACAATGAGCAGTTCTTC
TRBD2	TRBV9	TRBJ2-3	.	CASSNEPGLAGGPTDTQYF	TGTGCCAGCAGCAATGAACCGGGACTAGCGGGGGGGCCCACAGATACGCAGTATTTT
TRBD1	TRBV19	TRBJ1-3	.	CASSRDSGNTIYF	TGTGCCAGTAGTCGGGACAGCGGAAACACCATATATTTT
.	TRBV5-1	TRBJ2-1	once	CASSLSSSNEQFF	TGCGCCAGCAGCTTGAGTTCCAGCAATGAGCAGTTCTTC
TRBD2	TRBV7-9	TRBJ2-3	.	CASSLIRGGTDTQYF	TGTGCCAGCAGCTTAATACGGGGGGGCACAGATACGCAGTATTTT
TRBD1	TRBV27	TRBJ2-1	.	CASSRRWDRGPPQLYNEQFF	TGTGCCAGCAGCCGCCGTTGGGACAGGGGGCCCCCCCAGCTATACAATGAGCAGTTCTTC
TRBD2	TRBV20-1	TRBJ2-7	.	CSASAGGLNEQYF	TGCAGTGCTAGTGCGGGAGGCTTAAACGAGCAGTACTTC
TRBD2	TRBV3-1/TRBV3-2	TRBJ2-3	.	CASSQAAGGLTDTQYF	TGTGCCAGCAGCCAAGCCGCGGGGGGCCTTACAGATACGCAGTATTTT
.	TRBV4-1	TRBJ2-3	.	CASSPLASGDTQYF	TGCGCCAGCAGCCCCCTAGCGTCGGGAGATACGCAGTATTTT
.	TRBV5-6	TRBJ1-2	.	CASSLSWQGGLYGYTF	TGTGCCAGCAGCTTGAGTTGGCAGGGTGGACTCTATGGCTACACCTTC
TRBD1	TRBV5-1	TRBJ1-3	once	CASSFPPGGSVGNTIYF	TGCGCCAGCAGCTTTCCACCAGGGGGCTCAGTGGGGAACACCATATATTTT
.	TRBV29-1	TRBJ2-7	.	CSALGKGYEQYF	TGCAGCGCCCTCGGGAAGGGTTACGAGCAGTACTTC
TRBD2	TRBV10-3	TRBJ2-7	.	CAIRRTSGSHEQYF	TGTGCCATCAGGAGGACTAGCGGGAGCCACGAGCAGTACTTC
.	TRBV27	TRBJ2-1	.	CASTKLQSSYNEQFF	TGTGCCAGCACAAAGCTCCAGAGCTCCTACAATGAGCAGTTCTTC
TRBD1	TRBV24-1	TRBJ2-2	.	CATSDPDRAGELFF	TGTGCCACCAGTGACCCGGACAGGGCCGGGGAGCTGTTTTTT
TRBD2	TRBV7-9	TRBJ2-4	.	CASSRFGLAGDLSKNIQYF	TGTGCCAGCAGCCGATTTGGACTAGCGGGAGATCTATCCAAAAACATTCAGTACTTC
.	TRBV28	TRBJ1-6	.	CASSFWSSYNSPLHF	TGTGCCAGCAGTTTCTGGAGCTCCTATAATTCACCCCTCCACTTT
.	TRBV4-1	TRBJ2-1	.	CASSQGSRERQFF	TGCGCCAGCAGCCAAGGTAGTCGGGAGAGGCAGTTCTTC
TRBD2	TRBV24-1	TRBJ2-1	once	CATSDLTSGSIYEQFF	TGTGCCACCAGTGACCTGACTAGCGGGAGTATCTATGAGCAGTTCTTC
.	TRBV7-9	TRBJ1-6	.	CASSLVGGQSPLHF	TGTGCCAGCAGCTTAGTGGGGGGCCAATCACCCCTCCACTTT
.	TRBV5-6	TRBJ2-1	.	CATTSPDVGNEQFF	TGTGCCACCACAAGCCCAGACGTGGGCAATGAGCAGTTCTTC
TRBD1	TRBV10-3	TRBJ2-3	.	CAISPGTDSADTQYF	TGTGCCATCAGCCCTGGGACAGACTCGGCAGATACGCAGTATTTT
TRBD1	TRBV18	TRBJ1-2	.	CASSPDGTDYGYTF	TGTGCCAGCTCACCAGACGGGACAGATTATGGCTACACCTTC
.	TRBV7-8	TRBJ1-1	few	CASSLARGMNTEAFF	TGTGCCAGCAGCTTAGCGAGGGGTATGAACACTGAAGCTTTCTTT
TRBD1	TRBV27	TRBJ1-1	once	CASSGTGGLSFF	TGTGCCAGCAGTGGTACAGGGGGCTTATCTTTCTTT